This TCR beta chain was sequenced for a study of technical replicates of blood from several donors. The length of the CDR3 is 15 residues. Trimming cost V 0 bases and J 5 bases; bases outside gene matches: 6. The V gene's germline CDR1 is SGHRS and CDR2 YFSETQ. The repertoire was sequenced with immunoSEQ multiplex PCR; TCRdb's copy has only in-frame clones and lacks some. The table has tens of thousands of clones, 94% seen once; the top ten hold 0.2% to 0.3%. Sequenced material: T cells isolated from PBMCs. The TCR sequence derives from a human donor in good health. The rearrangement links TRBV5-1 to TRBJ2-5; TRBD1 aligns across 8 bases. The chain's CDR3 is CASSLGTGSGETQYF. Written as DNA, the CDR3 is TGCGCCAGCAGCTTGGGGACAGGGAGCGGGGAGACCCAGTACTTC.